This is a list of T cell receptor beta chains from one sample in a study of regulatory T cells in long-lasting Graves disease. MiXCR, run by TCRdb on the multiplex PCR reads, gives a single entry per CDR3 protein. The repertoire holds about 530,000 distinct CDR3 sequences, with around 16% as singletons. These data are also associated with another study on T cells in Graves' hyperthyroidism and ophthalmopathy.

This specimen consisted of peripheral blood mononuclear cells (PBMCs), obtained at new diagnosis, from a patient treated with antithyroid drugs. Receptor source: a woman in her forties or fifties with Graves disease. The CDR3 runs from the conserved cysteine through the conserved F or W. The D gene is left open where the match is weak. Some rows mark clone size as missing; the rest say once, few, many or name a class of expanded clone.

D gene	clone size	V gene	J gene	CDR3 protein	CDR3 DNA
.	many	TRBV3-1	TRBJ2-7	CASSQGRDEQYF	TGTGCCAGCAGCCAGGGTCGCGACGAGCAGTACTTC
.	many	TRBV9	TRBJ1-6	CASSVVGGDSPLHF	TGTGCCAGCAGCGTAGTCGGGGGCGATTCACCCCTCCACTTT
.	.	TRBV11-3	TRBJ2-1	CASSFLNSGEQFF	TGTGCCAGCAGCTTCTTAAATAGCGGAGAGCAGTTCTTC
.	.	TRBV6-1	TRBJ1-1	CAGSVAGALNTEAFF	TGTGCCGGCAGTGTAGCAGGGGCTTTGAACACTGAAGCTTTCTTT
.	many	TRBV20-1	TRBJ1-4	CSASQGVKEKLFF	TGCAGTGCTAGTCAAGGGGTTAAGGAAAAACTGTTTTTT
.	many	TRBV3-1	TRBJ2-7	CASSQEGTGWQYF	TGTGCCAGCAGCCAAGAGGGAACAGGATGGCAGTACTTC
.	many	TRBV12-3/TRBV12-4	TRBJ2-3	CASTLAADTQYF	TGTGCCAGCACCCTCGCTGCAGATACGCAGTATTTT
.	many	TRBV2	TRBJ2-3	CASSVFAQYF	TGTGCCAGCAGTGTTTTTGCGCAGTATTTT
.	few	TRBV29-1	TRBJ1-2	CSVDMWDSEGTGYGYTF	TGCAGCGTTGATATGTGGGACTCCGAAGGGACGGGCTATGGCTACACCTTC
TRBD2	.	TRBV9	TRBJ2-3	CASTTSGVFTDTQYF	TGTGCCAGCACCACTAGCGGGGTATTCACAGATACGCAGTATTTT
.	many	TRBV6-5	TRBJ1-4	CASSYAGHAGEKLFF	TGTGCCAGCAGTTACGCCGGGCACGCAGGAGAAAAACTGTTTTTT
TRBD1	few	TRBV6-1	TRBJ1-1	CASSATGASGTEAFF	TGTGCCAGCAGTGCAACAGGGGCCTCGGGGACTGAAGCTTTCTTT
.	.	TRBV5-1	TRBJ2-5	CASQVTGSPKTQYF	TGCGCCAGCCAAGTAACAGGGAGCCCGAAGACCCAGTACTTC
.	many	TRBV6-2/TRBV6-3	TRBJ2-7	CASSHGLEQYF	TGTGCCAGCAGCCACGGACTAGAGCAGTACTTC
.	.	TRBV19	TRBJ1-5	CASSGQRGLAPQHF	TGTGCCAGTAGTGGGCAGCGGGGCCTGGCGCCCCAGCATTTT
TRBD1	many	TRBV20-1	TRBJ1-6	CSARMPGQGNSPLHF	TGCAGTGCTAGGATGCCGGGACAGGGTAATTCACCCCTCCACTTT
.	few	TRBV11-2	TRBJ2-3	CASRPPGLGLDTQYF	TGTGCCAGCAGACCGCCGGGACTGGGGCTTGATACGCAGTATTTT
TRBD1	many	TRBV5-1	TRBJ1-4	CASSLVAGGTNEKLFF	TGCGCCAGCAGCTTGGTGGCAGGGGGTACTAATGAAAAACTGTTTTTT
.	many	TRBV10-3	TRBJ2-3	CAISSTDTQYF	TGTGCCATCAGTTCCACAGATACGCAGTATTTT
.	few	TRBV28	TRBJ1-3	CASPPAGGLYSLGNTIYF	TGTGCCAGCCCCCCCGCGGGGGGGCTATACTCACTCGGAAACACCATATATTTT
TRBD1	many	TRBV27	TRBJ1-2	CASSLRTGVEANYGYTF	TGTGCCAGCAGTTTACGGACAGGGGTGGAGGCTAACTATGGCTACACCTTC
TRBD2	.	TRBV6-1	TRBJ2-3	CASSEVGLAGGAGDTQYF	TGTGCCAGCAGTGAGGTGGGACTAGCGGGGGGGGCTGGAGATACGCAGTATTTT
TRBD1	many	TRBV2	TRBJ2-1	CASSEGTGGFNEQFF	TGTGCCAGCAGTGAAGGGACAGGGGGGTTTAATGAGCAGTTCTTC
.	.	TRBV6-1	TRBJ1-2	CASSRGGEEGYTF	TGTGCCAGCAGCCGCGGGGGGGAGGAAGGCTACACCTTC